Sequencing of this T cell receptor beta chain was carried out in a study of Graves' ophthalmopathy and Graves' hyperthyroidism. Study-level results: Stable hyperthyroidism and ophthalmopathy were told apart by a 13-signature model, which achieved around 88% sensitivity and almost 82% specificity.

This clonotype was observed many times. The antigen is unknown. Amplified TCR beta CDR3 regions were obtained using RNA transcripts as template. Amplification began with first-round RT-PCR using HTBI primers, then second-round multiplex PCR was performed. TCRdb re-called the multiplex PCR reads with MiXCR, one entry per CDR3 protein. Here the sample spans 400,000 to 450,000 distinct CDR3 sequences, 20% to 25% being singletons. Excluded: other autoimmune disease, uncontrolled infection, pregnancy or lactation. Germline-derived CDR1 and CDR2 are DFQATT and SNEGSKA (reference sequence). Germline trimming cut 1 base from V and 0 bases from J; bases unmatched to any gene: 1. The CDR3 is 14 residues long.

The TCR comes from a woman under 30 with stable Graves' hyperthyroidism. Material: peripheral blood. The V gene is TRBV20-1, the J gene TRBJ2-5, with TRBD2 matching over 8 bases. The CDR3, as DNA: TGCAGTGCTAGAGTAGCGGGGTACCAAGAGACCCAGTACTTC. Protein sequence: CSARVAGYQETQYF.